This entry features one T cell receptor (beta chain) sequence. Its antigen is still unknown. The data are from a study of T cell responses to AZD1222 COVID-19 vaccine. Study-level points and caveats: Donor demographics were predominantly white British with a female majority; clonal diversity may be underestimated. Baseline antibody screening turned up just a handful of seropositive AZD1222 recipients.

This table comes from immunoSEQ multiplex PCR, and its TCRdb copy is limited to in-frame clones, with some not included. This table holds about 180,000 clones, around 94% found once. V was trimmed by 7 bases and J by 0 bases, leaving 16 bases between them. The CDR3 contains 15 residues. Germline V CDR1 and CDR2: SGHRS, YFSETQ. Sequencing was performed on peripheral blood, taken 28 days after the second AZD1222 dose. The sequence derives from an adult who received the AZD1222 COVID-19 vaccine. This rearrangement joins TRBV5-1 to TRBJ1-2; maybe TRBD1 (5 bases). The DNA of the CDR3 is TGCGCCAGCGGGCACAGGCCCGATCCTAACTATGGCTACACCTTC. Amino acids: CASGHRPDPNYGYTF. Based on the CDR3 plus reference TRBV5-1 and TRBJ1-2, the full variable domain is KAGVTQTPRYLIKTRGQQVTLSCSPISGHRSVSWYQQTPGQGLQFLFEYFSETQRNKGNFPGRFSGRQFSNSRSEMNVSTLELGDSALYLCASGHRPDPNYGYTFGSGTRLTVV.